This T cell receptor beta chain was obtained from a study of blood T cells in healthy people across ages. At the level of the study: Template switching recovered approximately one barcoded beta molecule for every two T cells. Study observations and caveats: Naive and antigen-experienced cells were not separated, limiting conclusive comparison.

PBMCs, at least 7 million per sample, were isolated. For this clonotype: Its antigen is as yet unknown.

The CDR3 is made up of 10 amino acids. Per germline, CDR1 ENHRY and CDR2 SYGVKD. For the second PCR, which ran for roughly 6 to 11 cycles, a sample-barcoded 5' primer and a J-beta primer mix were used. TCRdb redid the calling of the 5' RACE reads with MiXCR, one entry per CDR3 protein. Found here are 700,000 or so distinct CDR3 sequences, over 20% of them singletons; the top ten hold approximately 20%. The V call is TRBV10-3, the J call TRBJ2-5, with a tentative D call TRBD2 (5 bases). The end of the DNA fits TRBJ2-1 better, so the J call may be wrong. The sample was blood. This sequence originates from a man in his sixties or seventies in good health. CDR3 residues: CANLGGQQFF. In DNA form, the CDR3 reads TGTGCCAACCTAGGCGGGCAGCAGTTCTTC.